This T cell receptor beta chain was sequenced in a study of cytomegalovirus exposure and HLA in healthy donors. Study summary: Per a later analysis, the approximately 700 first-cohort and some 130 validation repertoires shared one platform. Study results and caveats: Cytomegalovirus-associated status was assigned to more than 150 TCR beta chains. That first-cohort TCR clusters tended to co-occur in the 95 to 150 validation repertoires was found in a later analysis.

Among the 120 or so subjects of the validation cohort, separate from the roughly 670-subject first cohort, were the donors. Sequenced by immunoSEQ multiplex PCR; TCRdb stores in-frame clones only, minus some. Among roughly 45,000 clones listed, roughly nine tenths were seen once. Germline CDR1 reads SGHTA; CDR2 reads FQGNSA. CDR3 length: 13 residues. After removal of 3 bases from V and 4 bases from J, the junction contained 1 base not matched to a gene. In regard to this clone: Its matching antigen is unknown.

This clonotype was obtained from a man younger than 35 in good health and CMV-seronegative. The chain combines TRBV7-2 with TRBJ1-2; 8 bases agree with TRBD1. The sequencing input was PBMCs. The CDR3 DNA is TGTGCCAGCAGCTTGGACAGGGTCTATGGCTACACCTTC. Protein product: CASSLDRVYGYTF.